One sample yielded the 12 T cell receptor beta chains listed below, sequenced in a study of patients and donors after allogeneic stem cell transplantation. TCRdb fed the RT-PCR reads into MiXCR, producing one record per CDR3 protein. The profile shows hundreds of thousands of distinct CDR3 sequences, 16% of them singletons. Sample: blood, either unsorted or a sorted T cell fraction (not recorded which). These receptors were obtained from a human donor who was either an allogeneic HSCT recipient or a stem cell or donor lymphocyte infusion donor (not recorded which). It is not recorded whose cells these are; they may come from a transplant donor.

The chain has TRBV7-2 and TRBJ2-2; 11 bases match TRBD2. The CDR3 has 16 amino acids. The V gene's germline CDR1 is SGHTA and CDR2 FQGNSA. J was trimmed by 5 bases and V by 6 bases; bases with no gene match: 8. This CDR3 reads CASSFPRLAGTGELFF. The CDR3 DNA reads as TGTGCCAGCAGTTTCCCTCGACTAGCGGGAACCGGGGAGCTGTTTTTT.

V usage is TRBV7-2 and J usage is TRBJ2-5; D ambiguous. CDR3 length: 14 residues. CDR1 is SGHTA, CDR2 FQGNSA, per germline. V shed 4 bases and J shed 4 bases, with 13 bases lying between them. The CDR3 DNA sequence: TGTGCCAGCAGCTCCCGACGGCCCACAGAGACCCAGTACTTC. Translated: CASSSRRPTETQYF.

This clonotype occurred many times. This chain uses TRBV10-3 with TRBJ2-7, with TRBD2 identical over 11 bases. Germline V gene sequence: CDR1 ENHRY, CDR2 SYGVKD. The CDR3 has 14 residues. V trimming: 6 bases; J trimming: 7 bases; junction bases outside the gene matches: 8. The CDR3 nucleotides are TGTGCCATCAGCTTTCTTACTAGCGGGAGTGAGCAGTACTTC. This gives the protein CAISFLTSGSEQYF.

This clonotype was seen more than once but under ten times. The chain carries TRBV6-2 or TRBV6-3 and TRBJ2-1, with 8 bases fitting TRBD1. This CDR3 comprises 19 residues. CDR1 is MNHEY, CDR2 SVGEGT, per germline. Trimming removed 2 bases from V and 6 bases from J; junction bases left unmatched: 18. CDR3 sequence: CASSYLRSRDRPILNEQFF. The DNA for the CDR3 is TGTGCCAGCAGTTACCTAAGATCCCGGGACAGGCCCATACTCAATGAGCAGTTCTTC.

V is TRBV4-1 and J is TRBJ1-2; possibly TRBD1 for D (5 bases). The CDR3 runs 15 residues. Germline V gene lookup returns CDR1 MGHRA and CDR2 YSYEKL. Deletions cut 0 bases from V and 2 bases from J, with 10 bases between. The CDR3 nucleotides read TGCGCCAGCAGCCAAGATGGTGGGGGAAACTATGGCTACACCTTC. Encoded protein: CASSQDGGGNYGYTF.

In its sample, this clonotype was seen a few times. The gene calls are TRBV5-1 and TRBJ1-4, with D tentatively TRBD1 (5 bases). Germline CDR1 and CDR2: SGHRS and YFSETQ. CDR3 length equals 15 residues. V gave up 0 bases and J gave up 7 bases, with 13 bases separating them. Written as DNA, the CDR3 is TGCGCCAGCAGCTTGGAGGGGTTTCGGGGTGAAAAACTGTTTTTT. Translating gives CASSLEGFRGEKLFF.

This clonotype was counted ten times or more. The gene calls are TRBV4-1 and TRBJ1-5; the D is unclear. The CDR3 has 14 amino acids. The ends were cut back, 1 base at V and 4 bases at J, with 8 bases in the middle. CDR1 and CDR2 from the germline V gene are MGHRA and YSYEKL. Here the CDR3 reads CASSQVLRNQPQHF. DNA for the CDR3: TGCGCCAGCAGCCAAGTCCTCCGGAATCAGCCCCAGCATTTT.

This clonotype was counted at least ten times. The chain employs TRBV11-1 and TRBJ1-2, with 11 bases lining up with TRBD1. Germline lookup yields CDR1 SGHAT and CDR2 FQDESV (reference sequence). V lost 5 bases to trimming and J lost 7 bases; unmatched junction nucleotides: 6. The CDR3 extends over 14 amino acids. The CDR3 nucleotides are TGTGCCAGCAGCGCAGGACAGGGGGCTGGTGGCTACACCTTC. Translating gives CASSAGQGAGGYTF.

This clonotype was seen ten or more times. This chain uses TRBV5-1 with TRBJ2-1; 9 bases agree with TRBD1. This CDR3 comprises 16 residues. The junction had 2 bases not matched to a gene; V was cut back by 0 bases and J by 1 base. Germline lookup yields CDR1 SGHRS and CDR2 YFSETQ. CDR3 sequence: CASSLGQGGSYNEQFF. Here the CDR3 DNA reads TGCGCCAGCAGCTTGGGACAGGGGGGGTCCTACAATGAGCAGTTCTTC.

The table lists this clonotype with a few counts. The chain recombines TRBV5-1 with TRBJ1-2; a possible D gene is TRBD1 (5 bases). The CDR3 consists of 15 residues. The ends were cut back, 4 bases at V and 5 bases at J, with 18 bases in the middle. The germline V gene encodes CDR1 SGHRS and CDR2 YFSETQ. CDR3 in DNA: TGCGCCAGCAGCCCGCAGGGTGGTCTGAAGTATGGCTACACCTTC. Its translation: CASSPQGGLKYGYTF. Filled out from reference TRBV5-1 and TRBJ1-2, the complete variable domain reads KAGVTQTPRYLIKTRGQQVTLSCSPISGHRSVSWYQQTPGQGLQFLFEYFSETQRNKGNFPGRFSGRQFSNSRSEMNVSTLELGDSALYLCASSPQGGLKYGYTFGSGTRLTVV.

This sequence joins TRBV27 and TRBJ2-7; the D gene is possibly TRBD2 (6 bases). V shed 3 bases and J shed 3 bases, with 9 bases lying between them. The germline gives CDR1 MNHEY, CDR2 SMNVEV (reference sequence). This CDR3 has 13 residues. The CDR3 loop reads CASSLVADYEQYF. The CDR3 region has the DNA TGTGCCAGCAGTTTGGTAGCGGACTACGAGCAGTACTTC.

V is TRBV12-3 or TRBV12-4 and J is TRBJ2-2; TRBD1 agrees at 8 bases. J lost 5 bases, V lost 3 bases, and 11 bases had no gene match. The CDR3 is made up of 17 amino acids. The CDR3, as DNA: TGTGCCAGCAGTTTGGGGTACAGGGGGAGGTTGACCGGGGAGCTGTTTTTT. It is translated as CASSLGYRGRLTGELFF.